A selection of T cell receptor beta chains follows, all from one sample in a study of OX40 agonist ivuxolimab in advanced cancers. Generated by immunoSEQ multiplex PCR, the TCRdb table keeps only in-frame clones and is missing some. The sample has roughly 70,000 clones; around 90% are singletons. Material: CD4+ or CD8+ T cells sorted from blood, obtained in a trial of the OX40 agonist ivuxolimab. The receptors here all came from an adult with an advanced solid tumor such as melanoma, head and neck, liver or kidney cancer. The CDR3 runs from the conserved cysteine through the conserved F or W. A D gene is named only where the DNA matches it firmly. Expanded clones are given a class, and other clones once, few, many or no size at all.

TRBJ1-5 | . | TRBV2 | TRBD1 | CASGGGQRSNQPQHF | TGTGCCAGCGGGGGGGGACAGCGTAGCAATCAGCCCCAGCATTTT
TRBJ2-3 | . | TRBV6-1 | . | CASRSWGGGSDTQYF | TGTGCCAGCAGGAGTTGGGGGGGCGGGTCAGATACGCAGTATTTT
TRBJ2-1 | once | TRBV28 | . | CASSYQGRTYNEQFF | TGTGCCAGCAGTTACCAGGGTAGAACCTACAATGAGCAGTTCTTC
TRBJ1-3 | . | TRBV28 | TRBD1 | CASSLQGVTLGNTIYF | TGTGCCAGCAGTTTACAGGGGGTCACTCTCGGAAACACCATATATTTT
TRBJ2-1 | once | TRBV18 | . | CASSPAPGGPYNEQFF | TGTGCCAGCTCACCGGCCCCCGGGGGGCCCTACAATGAGCAGTTCTTC
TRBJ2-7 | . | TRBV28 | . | CASRSGLPYEQYF | TGTGCCAGCAGGTCAGGTTTACCCTACGAGCAGTACTTC
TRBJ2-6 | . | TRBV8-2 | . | CGNSVTQSRANVLTF | TGTGGCAATTCGGTAACACAAAGTCGGGCCAACGTCCTGACTTTC
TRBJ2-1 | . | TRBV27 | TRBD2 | CASSIGLAGYNEQFF | TGTGCCAGCAGTATAGGACTAGCGGGCTACAATGAGCAGTTCTTC
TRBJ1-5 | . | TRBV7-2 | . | CASSRGTFTGQKNQPQHF | TGTGCCAGCAGTCGAGGTACGTTCACGGGACAAAAGAATCAGCCCCAGCATTTT
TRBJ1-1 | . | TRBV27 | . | CASSSSVNTEAFF | TGTGCCAGCAGTTCATCAGTGAACACTGAAGCTTTCTTT
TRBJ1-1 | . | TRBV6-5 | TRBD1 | CASTGQGASGTEAFF | TGTGCCAGCACGGGACAGGGCGCTTCGGGCACTGAAGCTTTCTTT